This is a list of T cell receptor beta chains from one sample in a study of cytomegalovirus exposure and HLA in healthy donors. Profiled with immunoSEQ multiplex PCR; TCRdb holds only in-frame clones, not every one. The table shows roughly 200,000 clones, with 70% to 75% occurring only once. The sequencing sample was made of PBMCs. The receptors derive from a male donor in good health and CMV-seronegative. Each CDR3 is given with its conserved first and last residue. The order of the fields is D gene, J gene, V gene, CDR3 DNA, CDR3 protein. D genes are given only for firm matches.

D: NA
J: TRBJ2-3
V: TRBV10-3
DNA: TGTGCCATCTCGGGAGCGCGGGGCACAGATACGCAGTATTTT
CDR3: CAISGARGTDTQYF

D: TRBD1
J: TRBJ1-6
V: TRBV9
DNA: TGTGCCAGCAGCGCCGACAGGGGGCAGCGGGCCCTCCACTTT
CDR3: CASSADRGQRALHF

D: NA
J: TRBJ1-3
V: TRBV7-9
DNA: TGTGCCAGCAGCTTACGTACAGGCCGCTCTGGAAACACCATATATTTT
CDR3: CASSLRTGRSGNTIYF

D: NA
J: TRBJ1-1
V: TRBV2
DNA: TGTGCCAGCAGTGAAGTTCAGGAGAACACTGAAGCTTTCTTT
CDR3: CASSEVQENTEAFF

D: NA
J: TRBJ2-7
V: TRBV7-8
DNA: TGTGCCAGCAGCTTATCTGACTGGTACGAGCAGTACTTC
CDR3: CASSLSDWYEQYF

D: TRBD1
J: TRBJ2-3
V: TRBV6-5
DNA: TGTGCCAGCAGACTACAGGGGTGGAGCACAGATACGCAGTATTTT
CDR3: CASRLQGWSTDTQYF

D: NA
J: TRBJ2-2
V: TRBV11-3
DNA: TGTGCCAGCAGCTTAGTAACCGGGGAGCTGTTTTTT
CDR3: CASSLVTGELFF

D: NA
J: TRBJ1-3
V: TRBV6-1
DNA: TGTGCCAGCAGTGAAGCCGGGATACGCTCTGGAAACACCATATATTTT
CDR3: CASSEAGIRSGNTIYF

D: TRBD1
J: TRBJ1-6
V: TRBV2
DNA: TGTGCCAGCAGTTCTCAGGGGGCGAGCTCCTATAATTCACCCCTCCACTTT
CDR3: CASSSQGASSYNSPLHF

D: NA
J: TRBJ2-2
V: TRBV16
DNA: TGTGCCAGCAGCCGTTGGGGCAGGGCATCCACCGGGGAGCTGTTTTTT
CDR3: CASSRWGRASTGELFF

D: NA
J: TRBJ1-5
V: TRBV7-9
DNA: TGTGCCAGCAGCTATTACACAGGGATACTCAATCAGCCCCAGCATTTT
CDR3: CASSYYTGILNQPQHF

D: TRBD2
J: TRBJ2-6
V: TRBV10-1
DNA: TGCGCCAGCACCCTGAGGGAGGGAAAAAAGCTTACTGGGGCCAACGTCCTGACTTTC
CDR3: CASTLREGKKLTGANVLTF

D: TRBD2
J: TRBJ2-1
V: TRBV28
DNA: TGTGCCAGCAGTTTTACAGCGGGGGGCTCCTATGAGCAGTTCTTC
CDR3: CASSFTAGGSYEQFF

D: TRBD1
J: TRBJ1-5
V: TRBV30
DNA: TGTGCCTGGAGTTATACAGGGGGGGCGCAGCCCCAGCATTTT
CDR3: CAWSYTGGAQPQHF

D: TRBD2
J: TRBJ2-1
V: TRBV27
DNA: TGTGCCAGCAGTTTAGCGTCTAGCGGGTACTCCTACAATGAGCAGTTCTTC
CDR3: CASSLASSGYSYNEQFF

D: NA
J: TRBJ2-3
V: TRBV28
DNA: TGTGCCAGCAGTCCCGCCGGGTCTGGAGATACGCAGTATTTT
CDR3: CASSPAGSGDTQYF